The 10 T cell receptor beta chains presented below share a single source sample, sequenced in a study of a mutant IDH1 vaccine in newly diagnosed glioma. Only in-frame clones appear in the TCRdb table, and some are missing; sequencing was by immunoSEQ multiplex PCR. The sample shows approximately 50,000 clones, around 89% of them seen only once. What these receptors recognize is not known. The sample's time point: week 35, safety follow-up. Vaccination comprised doses that each held 300 ug of mutant IDH1 20-mer peptide, plus topical imiquimod. The material sequenced was PBMCs, taken from a glioma patient whose treatment included an IDH1 peptide vaccine. Receptors originate from a woman in her forties with glioma.

V usage is TRBV4-1 and J usage is TRBJ1-3; 11 bases are a match to TRBD1. Losses at the gene ends were 0 bases for V and 7 bases for J; bases not matched to a gene: 8. Germline V lookup: CDR1 MGHRA, CDR2 YSYEKL. This CDR3 has 17 residues. DNA for the CDR3: TGCGCCAGCAGCCAAGATCATCATAGGGACAGGGGGAACACCATATATTTT. It encodes CASSQDHHRDRGNTIYF.

The V and J genes are TRBV30 and TRBJ2-5; TRBD2 is a possible D gene (6 bases). Germline V gives CDR1 GTSNPN, CDR2 SVGIG (reference sequence). V was cut by 1 base and J by 5 bases, with 8 bases left in between. The CDR3 runs to 12 residues. In nucleotides, the CDR3 is TGTGCCTGGAGTGGGGAGGTGGAGACCCAGTACTTC. It is translated as CAWSGEVETQYF.

This clone was observed a handful of times. The chain couples TRBV2 to TRBJ1-1; 8 bases line up with TRBD1. CDR1 is SNHLY and CDR2 is FYNNEI in the germline V gene. With 8 bases clipped from V and 1 base from J, the junction kept 6 bases outside the gene matches. CDR3 size: 14 residues. The CDR3 nucleotides are TGTGCCAGCTTTCGGACAGGGTGGAACACTGAAGCTTTCTTT. This gives the protein CASFRTGWNTEAFF. The full variable domain, in which reference TRBV2 and TRBJ1-1 provide the parts outside the CDR3, is EPEVTQTPSHQVTQMGQEVILRCVPISNHLYFYWYRQILGQKVEFLVSFYNNEISEKSEIFDDQFSVERPDGSNFTLKIRSTKLEDSAMYFCASFRTGWNTEAFFGQGTRLTVV.

The sample holds a few counts of this clone. The chain uses TRBV6-5 and TRBJ1-2; no firm D call. The CDR3 has 14 amino acids. Trimming left V 2 bases short and J 1 base short, with 8 bases between. CDR1 is MNHEY, CDR2 SVGAGI, per germline. The CDR3 spells CASSYGRLNYGYTF. CDR3 sequence (DNA): TGTGCCAGCAGTTACGGCAGGCTTAACTATGGCTACACCTTC.

The chain recombines TRBV5-1 with TRBJ2-5; 9 bases are a match to TRBD2. Germline-derived CDR1 and CDR2 are SGHRS and YFSETQ. CDR3 length equals 15 residues. The J segment lost 3 bases and the V segment lost 2 bases, leaving 5 bases of the junction unmatched. CDR3 DNA sequence: TGCGCCAGCAGCTTTAGGACTAGCGTAGAAGAGACCCAGTACTTC. This encodes CASSFRTSVEETQYF.

V and J are TRBV6-1 and TRBJ1-5; D is uncertain. Trimming removed 4 bases at V and 0 bases at J, with 10 bases between. Germline V CDR1 and CDR2: MNHNS, SASEGT. There are 15 residues in the CDR3. The CDR3 DNA reads TGTGCCAGCAGTGTCCCATGGGATAGCAATCAGCCCCAGCATTTT. Its protein product is CASSVPWDSNQPQHF.

The genes are TRBV5-1 and TRBJ1-1, with a possible D match to TRBD1 (5 bases). CDR1 is SGHRS, CDR2 YFSETQ, per germline. With 0 bases removed from V and 1 base from J, the gap between germline ends came to 7 bases. CDR3 length: 14 residues. This CDR3 is CASSLDGANTEAFF. CDR3 bases: TGCGCCAGCAGCTTGGACGGGGCGAACACTGAAGCTTTCTTT.

The chain carries TRBV10-3 and TRBJ2-3; TRBD2 matches 8 bases. J lost 6 bases, V lost 10 bases, and 6 bases had no gene match. The CDR3 sequence is 12 residues long. The V gene's germline CDR1 is ENHRY and CDR2 SYGVKD. The CDR3 protein is CATGLGRDTQYF. Here the CDR3 DNA reads TGTGCCACGGGACTAGGAAGGGATACGCAGTATTTT.

This chain uses TRBV2 with TRBJ1-5, with D possibly being TRBD1 (5 bases). CDR3 size: 16 residues. The ends were cut back, 6 bases at V and 5 bases at J, with 20 bases in the middle. Germline V CDR1 and CDR2: SNHLY, FYNNEI. CDR3 in DNA: TGTGCCAGCAGGAGGGACGGCTCGGCGGGAGATCAGCCCCAGCATTTT. Translating it yields CASRRDGSAGDQPQHF.

J is TRBJ2-7 and V is TRBV5-1; possible D gene TRBD2, 7 bases. V was pared by 3 bases and J by 1 base, with 14 bases between. CDR1 is SGHRS and CDR2 is YFSETQ in the germline V gene. The CDR3 length is 15 residues. The CDR3 sequence: CASSSVRGLSYEQYF. The CDR3 DNA follows: TGCGCCAGCAGCTCGGTCAGGGGACTATCCTACGAGCAGTACTTC.